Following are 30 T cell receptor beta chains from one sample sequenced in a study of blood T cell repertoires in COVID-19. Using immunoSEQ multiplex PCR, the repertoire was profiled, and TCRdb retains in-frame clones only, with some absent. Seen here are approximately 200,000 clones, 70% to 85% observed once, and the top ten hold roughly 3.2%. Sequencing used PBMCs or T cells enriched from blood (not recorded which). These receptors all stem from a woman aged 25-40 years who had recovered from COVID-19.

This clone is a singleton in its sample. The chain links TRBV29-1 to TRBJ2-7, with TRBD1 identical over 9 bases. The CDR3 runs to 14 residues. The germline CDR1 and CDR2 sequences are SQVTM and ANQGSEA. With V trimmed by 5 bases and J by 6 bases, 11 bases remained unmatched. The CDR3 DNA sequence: TGCAGCGTTCTCGGGGGACAGGGCGTCGGCGAGCAGTACTTC. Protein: CSVLGGQGVGEQYF.

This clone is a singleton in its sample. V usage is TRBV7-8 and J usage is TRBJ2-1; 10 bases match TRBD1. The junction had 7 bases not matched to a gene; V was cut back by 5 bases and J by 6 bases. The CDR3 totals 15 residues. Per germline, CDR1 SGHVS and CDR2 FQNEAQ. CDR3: CASSRGGDRGNEQFF. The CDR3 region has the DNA TGTGCCAGCAGCCGGGGAGGGGACAGGGGCAATGAGCAGTTCTTC.

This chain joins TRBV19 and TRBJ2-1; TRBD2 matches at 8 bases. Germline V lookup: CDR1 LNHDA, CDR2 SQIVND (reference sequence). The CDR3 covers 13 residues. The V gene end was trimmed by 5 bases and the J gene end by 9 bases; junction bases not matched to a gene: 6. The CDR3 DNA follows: TGTGCCAGTAGTGGGAGCCGGGGGGGTGAGCAGTTCTTC. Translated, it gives CASSGSRGGEQFF.

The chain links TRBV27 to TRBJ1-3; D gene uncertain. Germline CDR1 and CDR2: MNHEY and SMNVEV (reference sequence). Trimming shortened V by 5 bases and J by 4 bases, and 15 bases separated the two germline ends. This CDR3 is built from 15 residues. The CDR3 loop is CASSRAGLVGNTIYF. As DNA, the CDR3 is TGTGCCAGCAGTAGAGCAGGTTTGGTGGGAAACACCATATATTTT.

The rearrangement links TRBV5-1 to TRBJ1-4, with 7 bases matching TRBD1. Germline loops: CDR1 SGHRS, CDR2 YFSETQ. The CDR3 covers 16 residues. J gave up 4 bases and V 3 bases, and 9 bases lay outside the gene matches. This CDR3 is CASSSYGDSFNEKLFF. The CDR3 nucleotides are TGCGCCAGCAGCTCCTACGGGGACAGTTTTAATGAAAAACTGTTTTTT.

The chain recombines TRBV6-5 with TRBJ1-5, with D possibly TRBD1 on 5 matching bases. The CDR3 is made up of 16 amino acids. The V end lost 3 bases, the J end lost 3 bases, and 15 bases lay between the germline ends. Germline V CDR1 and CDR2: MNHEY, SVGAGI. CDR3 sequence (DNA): TGTGCCAGCAGTTATTTTCGGGGGGTAGACAATCAGCCCCAGCATTTT. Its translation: CASSYFRGVDNQPQHF.

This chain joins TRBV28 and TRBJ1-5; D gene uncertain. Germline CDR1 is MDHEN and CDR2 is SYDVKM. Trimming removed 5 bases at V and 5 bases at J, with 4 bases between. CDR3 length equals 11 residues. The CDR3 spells CASSPDQPQHF. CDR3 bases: TGTGCCAGCAGTCCCGATCAGCCCCAGCATTTT.

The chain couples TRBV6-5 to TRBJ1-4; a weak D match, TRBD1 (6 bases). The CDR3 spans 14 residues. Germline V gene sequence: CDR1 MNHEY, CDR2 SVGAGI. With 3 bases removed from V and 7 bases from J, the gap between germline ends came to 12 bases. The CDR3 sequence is CASSYYGQSEKLFF. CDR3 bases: TGTGCCAGCAGTTATTACGGACAGAGTGAAAAACTGTTTTTT.

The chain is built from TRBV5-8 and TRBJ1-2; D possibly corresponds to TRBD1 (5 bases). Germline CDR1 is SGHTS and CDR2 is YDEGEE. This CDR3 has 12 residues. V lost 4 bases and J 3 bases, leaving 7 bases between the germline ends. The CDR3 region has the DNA TGTGCCAGCAGCCGGGACTACTATGGCTACACCTTC. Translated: CASSRDYYGYTF.

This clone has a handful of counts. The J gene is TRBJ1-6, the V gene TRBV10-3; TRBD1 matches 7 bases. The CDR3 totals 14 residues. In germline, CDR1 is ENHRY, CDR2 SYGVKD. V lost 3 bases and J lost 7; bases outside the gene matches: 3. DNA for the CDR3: TGTGCCATCAGTGAAGGGGACAGCAATTCACCCCTCCACTTT. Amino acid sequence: CAISEGDSNSPLHF.

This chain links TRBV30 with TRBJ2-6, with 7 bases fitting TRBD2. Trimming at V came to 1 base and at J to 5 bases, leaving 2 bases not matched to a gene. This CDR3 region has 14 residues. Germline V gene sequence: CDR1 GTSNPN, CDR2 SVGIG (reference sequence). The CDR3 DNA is TGTGCCTGGAGTGGGGGGGGTTGGGCCAACGTCCTGACTTTC. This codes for CAWSGGGWANVLTF.

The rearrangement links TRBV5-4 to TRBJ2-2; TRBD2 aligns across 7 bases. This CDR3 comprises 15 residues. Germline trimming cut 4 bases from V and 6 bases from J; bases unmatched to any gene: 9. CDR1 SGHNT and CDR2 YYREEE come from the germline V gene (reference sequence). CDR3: CASSRVAGVAGELFF. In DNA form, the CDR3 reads TGTGCCAGCAGCCGGGTGGCGGGAGTGGCCGGGGAGCTGTTTTTT.

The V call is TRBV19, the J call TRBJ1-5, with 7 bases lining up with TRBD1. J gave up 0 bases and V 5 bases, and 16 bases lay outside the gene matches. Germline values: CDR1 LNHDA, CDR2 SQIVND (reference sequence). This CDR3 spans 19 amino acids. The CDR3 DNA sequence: TGTGCCAGTAGTCCTCACCATACAGGGGTGGGACATAGCAATCAGCCCCAGCATTTT. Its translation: CASSPHHTGVGHSNQPQHF.

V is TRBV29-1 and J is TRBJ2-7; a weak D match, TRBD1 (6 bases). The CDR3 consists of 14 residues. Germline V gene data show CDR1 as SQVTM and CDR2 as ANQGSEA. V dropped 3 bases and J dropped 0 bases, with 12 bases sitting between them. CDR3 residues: CSVETQGSSYEQYF. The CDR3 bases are TGCAGCGTTGAGACACAGGGTAGCTCCTACGAGCAGTACTTC.

The CDR3 DNA reads TGCAGCGGCCAAGGTCTAGCGGGTAGGACCGGGGAGCTGTTTTTT. Protein sequence: CSGQGLAGRTGELFF. The V call is TRBV29-1, the J call TRBJ2-2, with TRBD2 matching over 8 bases. V lost 7 bases to trimming and J lost 5 bases; unmatched junction nucleotides: 12. The CDR3 is 15 residues long. Germline values: CDR1 SQVTM, CDR2 ANQGSEA.

The CDR3 DNA reads as TGTGCCAGTAGTACATCGGGACTAGCACCCGAGCAGTACTTC. Encoded protein: CASSTSGLAPEQYF. The genes are TRBV19 and TRBJ2-7; 9 bases are a match to TRBD2. Germline V gives CDR1 LNHDA, CDR2 SQIVND (reference sequence). The CDR3 consists of 14 residues. V shed 4 bases and J 6 bases; nucleotides not matched to a gene: 7.

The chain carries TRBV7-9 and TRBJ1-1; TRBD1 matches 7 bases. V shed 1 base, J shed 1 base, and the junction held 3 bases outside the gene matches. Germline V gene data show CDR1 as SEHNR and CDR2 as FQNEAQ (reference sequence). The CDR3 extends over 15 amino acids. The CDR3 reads CASSLDGTENTEAFF. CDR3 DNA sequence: TGTGCCAGCAGCTTAGACGGGACAGAGAACACTGAAGCTTTCTTT.

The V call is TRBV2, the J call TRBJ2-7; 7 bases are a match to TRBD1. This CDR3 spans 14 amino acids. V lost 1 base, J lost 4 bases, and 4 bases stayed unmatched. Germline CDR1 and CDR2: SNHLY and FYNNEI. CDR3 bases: TGTGCCAGCAGTGAAGTGAGGGGGCTTTACGAGCAGTACTTC. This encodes CASSEVRGLYEQYF.

Here the CDR3 DNA reads TGTGCCAGCAGCTTAAGTGGCGACAGAGGCTATGGCTACACCTTC. Residues: CASSLSGDRGYGYTF. The rearrangement uses TRBV7-6 and TRBJ1-2; D is possibly TRBD1 (5 bases). This CDR3 region has 15 residues. Looked up from germline, CDR1 is SGHVS and CDR2 is FNYEAQ. V was cut by 2 bases and J by 4 bases, with 14 bases left in between.

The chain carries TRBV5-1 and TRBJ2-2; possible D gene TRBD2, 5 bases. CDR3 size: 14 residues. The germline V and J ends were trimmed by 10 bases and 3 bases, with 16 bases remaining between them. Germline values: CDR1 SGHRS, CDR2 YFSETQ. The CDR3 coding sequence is TGCGCCGGGAGTACTGGATTCGACACCGGGGAGCTGTTTTTT. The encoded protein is CAGSTGFDTGELFF. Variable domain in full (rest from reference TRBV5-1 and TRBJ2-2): KAGVTQTPRYLIKTRGQQVTLSCSPISGHRSVSWYQQTPGQGLQFLFEYFSETQRNKGNFPGRFSGRQFSNSRSEMNVSTLELGDSALYLCAGSTGFDTGELFFGEGSRLTVL.

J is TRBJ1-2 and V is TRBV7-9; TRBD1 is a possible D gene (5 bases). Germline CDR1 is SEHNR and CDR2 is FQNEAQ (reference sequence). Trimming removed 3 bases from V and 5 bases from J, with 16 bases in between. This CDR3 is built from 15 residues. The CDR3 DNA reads TGTGCCAGCAGCTTTTCAGGGCGACTTAATTATGGCTACACCTTC. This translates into CASSFSGRLNYGYTF.

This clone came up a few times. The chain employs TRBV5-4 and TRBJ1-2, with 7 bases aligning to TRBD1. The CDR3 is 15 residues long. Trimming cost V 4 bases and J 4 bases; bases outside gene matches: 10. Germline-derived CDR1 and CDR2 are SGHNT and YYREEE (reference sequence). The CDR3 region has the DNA TGTGCCAGCAGCGCTGGAGAGGGGGCAAGCTATGGCTACACCTTC. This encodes CASSAGEGASYGYTF.

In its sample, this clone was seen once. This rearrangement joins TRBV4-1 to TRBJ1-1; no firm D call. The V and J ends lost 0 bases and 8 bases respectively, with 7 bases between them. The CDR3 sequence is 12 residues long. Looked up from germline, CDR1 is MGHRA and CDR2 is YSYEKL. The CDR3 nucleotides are TGCGCCAGCAGCCAAGACCGGGGAGAAGCTTTCTTT. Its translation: CASSQDRGEAFF.

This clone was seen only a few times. This CDR3 reads CASSVDDRAYGYTF. Written as DNA, the CDR3 is TGTGCCAGCAGCGTCGATGACAGGGCCTATGGCTACACCTTC. The chain carries TRBV9 and TRBJ1-2, with 7 bases fitting TRBD1. CDR1 is SGDLS and CDR2 is YYNGEE in the germline V gene. J was trimmed by 4 bases and V by 2 bases; bases with no gene match: 5. This CDR3 contains 14 residues.

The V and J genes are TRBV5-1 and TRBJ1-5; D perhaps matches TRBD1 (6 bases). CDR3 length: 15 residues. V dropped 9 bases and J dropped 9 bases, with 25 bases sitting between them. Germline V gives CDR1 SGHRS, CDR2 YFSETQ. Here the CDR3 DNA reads TGCGCCAACAAACGAAACCCGACAGGCTGGTTGCCCCAGCATTTT. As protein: CANKRNPTGWLPQHF.

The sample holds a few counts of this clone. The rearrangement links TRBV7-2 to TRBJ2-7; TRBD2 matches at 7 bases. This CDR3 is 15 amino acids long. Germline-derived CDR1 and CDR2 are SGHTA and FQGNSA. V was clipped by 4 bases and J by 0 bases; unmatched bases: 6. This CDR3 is CASSSTSSLSYEQYV. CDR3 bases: TGTGCCAGCAGCTCGACTAGCAGCCTCTCCTACGAGCAGTACGTC.

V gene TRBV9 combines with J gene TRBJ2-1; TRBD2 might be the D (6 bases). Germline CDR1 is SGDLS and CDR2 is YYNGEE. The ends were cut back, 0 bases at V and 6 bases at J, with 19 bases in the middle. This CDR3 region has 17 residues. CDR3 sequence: CASSVAPGLLRANEQFF. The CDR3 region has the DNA TGTGCCAGCAGCGTAGCCCCGGGACTCCTGAGGGCCAATGAGCAGTTCTTC.

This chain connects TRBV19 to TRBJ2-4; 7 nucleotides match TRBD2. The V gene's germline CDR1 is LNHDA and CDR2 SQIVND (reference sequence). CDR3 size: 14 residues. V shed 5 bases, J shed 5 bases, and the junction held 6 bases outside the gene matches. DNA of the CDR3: TGTGCCAGTAGTCGGCGGGAGCGGGAAAACATTCAGTACTTC. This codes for CASSRRERENIQYF.

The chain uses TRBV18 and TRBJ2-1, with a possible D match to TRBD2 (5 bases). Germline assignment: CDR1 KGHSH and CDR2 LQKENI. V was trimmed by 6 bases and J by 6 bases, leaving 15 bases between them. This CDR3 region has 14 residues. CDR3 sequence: CASSAGGSSNEQFF. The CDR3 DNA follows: TGTGCCAGCTCCGCCGGCGGGTCTTCCAATGAGCAGTTCTTC.

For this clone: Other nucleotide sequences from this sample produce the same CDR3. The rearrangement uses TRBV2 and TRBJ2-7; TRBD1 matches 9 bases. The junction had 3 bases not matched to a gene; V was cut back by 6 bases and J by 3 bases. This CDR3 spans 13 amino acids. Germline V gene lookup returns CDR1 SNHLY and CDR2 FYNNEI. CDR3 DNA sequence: TGTGCCAGCAGCCTGACAGGGGGCTACGAGCAGTACTTC. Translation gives CASSLTGGYEQYF.